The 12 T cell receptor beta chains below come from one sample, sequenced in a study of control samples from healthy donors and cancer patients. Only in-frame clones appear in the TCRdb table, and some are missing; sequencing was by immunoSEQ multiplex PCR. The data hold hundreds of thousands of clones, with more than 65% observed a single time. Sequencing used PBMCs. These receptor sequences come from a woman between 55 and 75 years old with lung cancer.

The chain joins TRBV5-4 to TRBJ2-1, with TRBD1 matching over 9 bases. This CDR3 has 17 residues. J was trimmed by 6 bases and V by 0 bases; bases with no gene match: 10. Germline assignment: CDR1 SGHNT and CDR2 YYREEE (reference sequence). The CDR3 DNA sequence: TGTGCCAGCAGCTTGGGGGACAGGGTCCGAGTTTTCAATGAGCAGTTCTTC. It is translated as CASSLGDRVRVFNEQFF.

For the CDR3, the DNA is TGTGCCAGCAGCTCGGGAAGTAGGGGATTTTACAATGAGCAGTTCTTC. Translated, it gives CASSSGSRGFYNEQFF. The rearrangement links TRBV28 to TRBJ2-1; D tentatively fits TRBD1 or TRBD2 (5 bases each). Trimming cost V 6 bases and J 4 bases, with 19 bases left between them. The CDR3 spans 16 residues. Germline values: CDR1 MDHEN, CDR2 SYDVKM.

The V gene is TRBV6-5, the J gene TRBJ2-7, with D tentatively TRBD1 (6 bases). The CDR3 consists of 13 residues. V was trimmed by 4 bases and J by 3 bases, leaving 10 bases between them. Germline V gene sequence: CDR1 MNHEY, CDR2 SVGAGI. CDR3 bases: TGTGCCAGCAGTTTAACCAGGGGCTACGAGCAGTACTTC. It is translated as CASSLTRGYEQYF.

The CDR3 nucleotides read TGTGCCAGCATGGGGGTTTGGGACTCACCCCTCCACTTT. Its translation is CASMGVWDSPLHF. The chain carries TRBV25-1 and TRBJ1-6, with D perhaps matching TRBD1 (5 bases). V lost 7 bases and J 10 bases, leaving 14 bases between the germline ends. Germline V lookup: CDR1 MGHDK, CDR2 SYGVNS. The CDR3 runs to 13 residues.

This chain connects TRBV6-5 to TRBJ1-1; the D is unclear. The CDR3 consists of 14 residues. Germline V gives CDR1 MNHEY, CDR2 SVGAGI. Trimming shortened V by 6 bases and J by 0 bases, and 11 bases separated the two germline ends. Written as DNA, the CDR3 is TGTGCCAGCAGAAGAGACTACATGAACACTGAAGCTTTCTTT. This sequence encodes CASRRDYMNTEAFF.

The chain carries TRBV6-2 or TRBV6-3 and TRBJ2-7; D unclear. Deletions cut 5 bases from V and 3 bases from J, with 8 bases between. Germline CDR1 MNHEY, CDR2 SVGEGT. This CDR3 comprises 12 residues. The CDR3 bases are TGTGCCAGCAGTCTAATATACTACGAGCAGTACTTC. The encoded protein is CASSLIYYEQYF.

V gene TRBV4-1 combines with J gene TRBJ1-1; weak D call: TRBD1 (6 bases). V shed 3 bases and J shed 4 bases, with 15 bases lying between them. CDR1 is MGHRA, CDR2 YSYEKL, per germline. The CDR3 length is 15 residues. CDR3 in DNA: TGCGCCAGCAGCCACGGCACCGGGACACTCACTGAAGCTTTCTTT. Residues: CASSHGTGTLTEAFF.

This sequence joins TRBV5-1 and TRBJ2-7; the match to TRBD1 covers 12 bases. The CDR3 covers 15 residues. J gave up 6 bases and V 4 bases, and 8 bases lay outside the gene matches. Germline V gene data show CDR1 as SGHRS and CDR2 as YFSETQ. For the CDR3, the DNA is TGCGCCAGCAGCCCCGCCGGGACAGGGGGCGGCGAGCAGTACTTC. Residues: CASSPAGTGGGEQYF.

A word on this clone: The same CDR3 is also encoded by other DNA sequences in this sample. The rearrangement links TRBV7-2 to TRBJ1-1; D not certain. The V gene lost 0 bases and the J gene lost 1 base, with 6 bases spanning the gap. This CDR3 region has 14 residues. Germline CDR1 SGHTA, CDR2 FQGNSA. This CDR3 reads CASSLAAGNTEAFF. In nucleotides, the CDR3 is TGTGCCAGCAGCTTAGCTGCAGGGAACACTGAAGCTTTCTTT.

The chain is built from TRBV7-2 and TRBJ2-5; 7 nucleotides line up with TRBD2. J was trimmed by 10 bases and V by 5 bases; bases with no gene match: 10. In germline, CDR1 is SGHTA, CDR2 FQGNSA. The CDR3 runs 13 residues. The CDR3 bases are TGTGCCAGCAGCGTTGAGCCCTGGGAGGGCCAGTACTTC. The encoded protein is CASSVEPWEGQYF. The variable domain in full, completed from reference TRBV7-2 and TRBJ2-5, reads GAGVSQSPSNKVTEKGKDVELRCDPISGHTALYWYRQSLGQGLEFLIYFQGNSAPDKSGLPSDRFSAERTGGSVSTLTIQRTQQEDSAVYLCASSVEPWEGQYFGPGTRLLVL.

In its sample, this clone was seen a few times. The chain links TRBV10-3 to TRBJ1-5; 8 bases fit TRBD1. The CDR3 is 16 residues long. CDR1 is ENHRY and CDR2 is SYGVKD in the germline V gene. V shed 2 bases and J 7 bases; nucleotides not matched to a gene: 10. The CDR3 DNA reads TGTGCCATCAGTGAGAACGGGCAGGGGGCAGAGCAGCCCCAGCATTTT. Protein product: CAISENGQGAEQPQHF.

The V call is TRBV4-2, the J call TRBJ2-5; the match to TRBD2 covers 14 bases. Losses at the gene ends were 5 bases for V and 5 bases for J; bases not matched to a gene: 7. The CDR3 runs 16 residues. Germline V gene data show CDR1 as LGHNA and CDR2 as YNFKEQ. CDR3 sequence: CASSAGTSGGRETQYF. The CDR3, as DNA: TGTGCCAGCAGCGCCGGGACTAGCGGGGGTAGGGAGACCCAGTACTTC.